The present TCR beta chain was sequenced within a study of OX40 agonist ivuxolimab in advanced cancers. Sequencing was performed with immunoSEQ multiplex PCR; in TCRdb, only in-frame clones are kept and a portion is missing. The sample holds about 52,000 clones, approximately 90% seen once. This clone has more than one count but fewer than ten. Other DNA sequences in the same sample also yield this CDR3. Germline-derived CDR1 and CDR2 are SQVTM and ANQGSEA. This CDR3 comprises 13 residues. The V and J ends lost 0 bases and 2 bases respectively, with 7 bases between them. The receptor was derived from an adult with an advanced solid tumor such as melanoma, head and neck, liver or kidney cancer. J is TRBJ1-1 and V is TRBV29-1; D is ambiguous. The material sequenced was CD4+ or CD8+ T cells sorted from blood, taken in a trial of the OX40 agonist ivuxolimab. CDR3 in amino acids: CSVEDPANTEAFF. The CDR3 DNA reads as TGCAGCGTTGAAGATCCAGCTAACACTGAAGCTTTCTTT.